These 24 T cell receptor beta chains share one sample of origin, sequenced in a study of T-cell reconstitution after alpha-beta-depleted transplantation in children. This sample's TCRbeta library carried unique molecular identifier barcodes. MiXCR, run by TCRdb on the PCR reads, gives a single entry per CDR3 protein. The sample has about 500,000 distinct CDR3 sequences; less than 35% are singletons. Sequencing used PBMCs from the stem cell graft donor, obtained from the stem cell graft. Receptors were obtained from a human donor who donated a stem cell graft to a child with aplastic anemia.

The genes are TRBV13 and TRBJ1-2; 7 bases are shared with TRBD1. Unmatched junction bases numbered 7, after V lost 0 bases and J lost 3 bases. The CDR3 is 16 residues long. From germline, CDR1 is PRHDT and CDR2 FYEKMQ (reference sequence). CDR3 DNA: TGTGCCAGCAGCTTAGGTGCAGGGGGACCCGACTATGGCTACACCTTC. Protein: CASSLGAGGPDYGYTF.

The chain couples TRBV2 to TRBJ2-5; no firm D call. The CDR3 is made up of 14 amino acids. Trimming removed 0 bases from V and 2 bases from J, with 7 bases in between. CDR1 is SNHLY, CDR2 FYNNEI, per germline. The CDR3 is CASSEAIQQETQYF. The CDR3 DNA sequence: TGTGCCAGCAGTGAAGCGATTCAGCAAGAGACCCAGTACTTC.

The chain combines TRBV6-1 with TRBJ2-5; 7 nucleotides align to TRBD1. CDR3 length: 13 residues. J was trimmed by 2 bases and V by 7 bases; bases with no gene match: 4. The germline V gene has CDR1 MNHNS and CDR2 SASEGT. The CDR3 coding sequence is TGTGCCAGCACACTCAGGGGGCAAGAGACCCAGTACTTC. Protein sequence: CASTLRGQETQYF.

This clonotype was detected a few times. This chain connects TRBV28 to TRBJ1-5; D call uncertain. Per the germline V gene, CDR1 is MDHEN and CDR2 is SYDVKM. CDR3 length: 10 amino acids. Trimming removed 8 bases from V and 9 bases from J, with 8 bases in between. CDR3 sequence: CASSIRPQHF. The CDR3 coding sequence is TGTGCCAGCTCAATACGGCCCCAGCATTTT.

The genes are TRBV7-2 and TRBJ2-5, with a weak D call TRBD1 (5 bases). V shed 4 bases and J shed 2 bases, with 14 bases lying between them. Per germline, CDR1 SGHTA and CDR2 FQGNSA. CDR3 length: 15 residues. The CDR3 spells CASSSSGKGQETQYF. The CDR3 DNA sequence: TGTGCCAGCAGCTCCTCAGGGAAAGGGCAAGAGACCCAGTACTTC.

This clonotype was detected only a few times. The chain carries TRBV27 and TRBJ1-4; maybe TRBD1 (6 bases). Per the germline V gene, CDR1 is MNHEY and CDR2 is SMNVEV (reference sequence). V was clipped by 5 bases and J by 8 bases, with 18 bases between them. The CDR3 runs 15 residues. The CDR3 is CASSTLGGGGEKLFF. In nucleotides, the CDR3 is TGTGCCAGCAGTACCCTTGGAGGGGGAGGAGAAAAACTGTTTTTT.

CDR3 in DNA: TGTGCCAGCAGTTTGGACAATAGCAATCAGCCCCAGCATTTT. It is translated as CASSLDNSNQPQHF. The rearrangement uses TRBV6-5 and TRBJ1-5, with a possible D match to TRBD1 (5 bases). CDR1 is MNHEY, CDR2 SVGAGI, per germline. V was pared by 4 bases and J by 0 bases, with 7 bases between. The CDR3 has 14 amino acids.

The CDR3 reads CASSVTGQGAYGYTF. The CDR3 DNA reads as TGTGCCAGCAGTGTTACGGGACAGGGGGCCTATGGCTACACCTTC. The chain links TRBV28 to TRBJ1-2; 12 bases are shared with TRBD1. J was trimmed by 4 bases and V by 5 bases; bases with no gene match: 5. CDR1 MDHEN and CDR2 SYDVKM come from the germline V gene. The CDR3 loop spans 15 amino acids.

This clonotype turned up a few times. The CDR3 DNA sequence: TGTGCCAGCAGCAAAGCCCTTGAAAAGCCAAGCTCCTACGAGCAGTACGTC. Translation: CASSKALEKPSSYEQYV. The chain has TRBV21-1 and TRBJ2-7. TRBV21-1 is noted as a pseudogene. The CDR3 is 17 amino acids.

This chain joins TRBV12-3 or TRBV12-4 and TRBJ2-7, with 7 bases lining up with TRBD2. The CDR3 extends over 13 amino acids. The CDR3 sequence: CASSLALGGEQYV. CDR3 DNA: TGTGCCAGCAGTCTAGCTCTGGGGGGGGAGCAGTACGTC.

This chain connects TRBV30 to TRBJ2-7; TRBD1 aligns across 8 bases. The CDR3 totals 13 residues. CDR1 is GTSNPN and CDR2 is SVGIG in the germline V gene (reference sequence). V lost 5 bases to trimming and J lost 2 bases; unmatched junction nucleotides: 5. CDR3 in amino acids: CAWAQGGPYEQYF. In DNA, the CDR3 is TGTGCCTGGGCACAGGGGGGACCCTACGAGCAGTACTTC.

There are a few counts of this clonotype. The CDR3 protein is CASSLSEGLAGEQFF. In DNA form, the CDR3 reads TGTGCCAGCAGTCTCTCGGAAGGCCTTGCGGGTGAGCAGTTCTTC. The genes are TRBV12-3 or TRBV12-4 and TRBJ2-1; weak D call: TRBD2 (5 bases). The CDR3 sequence is 15 residues long. Trimming took 5 bases from V and 9 from J, leaving 20 bases between them.

There are a few counts of this clonotype. The CDR3 DNA reads as TGTGCCAGTCTGTTCCCGGGACGCTTACCGTCTCCCGGGGAGCTGTTTTTT. Protein product: CASLFPGRLPSPGELFF. The rearrangement uses TRBV12-3 or TRBV12-4 and TRBJ2-2; D possibly matches TRBD1 or TRBD2 (5 bases each). V lost 9 bases and J lost 6, with 26 bases in between. This CDR3 spans 17 amino acids.

In its sample, this clonotype was seen once. At one of its ends the junction is not consistent with the germline gene, which may arise from a read error. This chain uses TRBV12-3 or TRBV12-4 with TRBJ2-4, with D maybe TRBD2 (6 bases). The CDR3 is 14 residues long. The CDR3: CASSPGTDKNIQHF. The CDR3, as DNA: TGTGCCAGCAGTCCCGGGACTGATAAAAACATTCAGCACTTC.

The rearrangement links TRBV6-2 or TRBV6-3 to TRBJ1-5; D gene unclear. This CDR3 region has 14 residues. V gave up 6 bases and J gave up 4 bases, with 13 bases separating them. CDR1 MNHEY and CDR2 SVGEGT come from the germline V gene. CDR3 residues: CASRRIGPNQPQHF. The CDR3 bases are TGTGCCAGCAGGCGGATCGGGCCAAATCAGCCCCAGCATTTT.

J is TRBJ1-2 and V is TRBV29-1; D not resolved. This CDR3 is built from 9 residues. CDR1 and CDR2 (germline): SQVTM, ANQGSEA. Trimming took 4 bases from V and 9 from J, leaving 6 bases between them. This chain's CDR3 is CSVGDSYTF. The CDR3 DNA follows: TGCAGCGTTGGTGACAGCTACACCTTC.

This clonotype came up a few times. The V call is TRBV20-1, the J call TRBJ2-5, with D unclear. This CDR3 comprises 12 residues. The germline gives CDR1 DFQATT, CDR2 SNEGSKA (reference sequence). The germline V and J ends were trimmed by 6 bases and 0 bases, with 8 bases remaining between them. The CDR3 protein is CSAAGDQETQYF. The CDR3, as DNA: TGCAGTGCCGCAGGTGACCAAGAGACCCAGTACTTC.

V gene TRBV5-1 combines with J gene TRBJ2-7; TRBD2 matches at 7 bases. V was clipped by 2 bases and J by 1 base; unmatched bases: 12. This CDR3 is built from 17 residues. CDR1 and CDR2 from the germline V gene are SGHRS and YFSETQ. CDR3 residues: CASSLVPGGEGSYEQYV. In DNA, the CDR3 is TGCGCCAGCAGCTTAGTTCCCGGAGGGGAGGGATCCTACGAGCAGTACGTC.

This clonotype was recorded a few times. The CDR3 here is CASSLRIATYNEQFF. The CDR3 DNA follows: TGTGCCAGCAGCTTACGGATAGCGACCTACAATGAGCAGTTCTTC. The chain joins TRBV7-8 to TRBJ2-1; a possible D gene is TRBD2 (5 bases). CDR3 length: 15 amino acids. Germline V CDR1 and CDR2: SGHVS, FQNEAQ. Trimming removed 2 bases at V and 2 bases at J, with 10 bases between.

This clonotype was observed a few times. The chain employs TRBV24-1 and TRBJ2-3; 14 bases match TRBD2. This CDR3 contains 19 residues. Germline V lookup: CDR1 KGHDR, CDR2 SFDVKD. The trim removed 1 base at V and 5 bases at J, leaving 10 bases unmatched. The CDR3, as DNA: TGTGCCACCAGTGATTTAAGACCGGGACTAGCGGGAGTGAAAGATACGCAGTATTTT. Encoded protein: CATSDLRPGLAGVKDTQYF.

This clonotype was seen a few times. The chain uses TRBV5-5 and TRBJ2-7; 8 bases match TRBD1. Germline CDR1 reads SGHKS; CDR2 reads YYEKEE (reference sequence). The CDR3 runs to 14 residues. V lost 1 base and J lost 5; bases outside the gene matches: 5. CDR3 bases: TGTGCCAGCAGCTTGCTACAGGGGGTCAACGAGCAGTACGTC. It specifies CASSLLQGVNEQYV.

The chain recombines TRBV9 with TRBJ1-1; D perhaps matches TRBD1 (5 bases). The V gene's germline CDR1 is SGDLS and CDR2 YYNGEE. The V end was cut by 0 bases, the J end by 6 bases, with 15 bases between. The CDR3 is 15 residues long. The CDR3 reads CASSVGDQRVPEAFF. DNA for the CDR3: TGTGCCAGCAGCGTAGGGGACCAAAGGGTCCCTGAAGCTTTCTTT.

This clonotype appeared many times. The chain recombines TRBV5-1 with TRBJ2-3; 9 positions agree with TRBD2. Germline loops: CDR1 SGHRS, CDR2 YFSETQ. J gave up 0 bases and V 2 bases, and 1 base lay outside the gene matches. This CDR3 has 15 amino acids. The CDR3 spells CASSFSGGSTDTQYF. The DNA of the CDR3 is TGCGCCAGCAGCTTTAGCGGGGGAAGCACAGATACGCAGTATTTT.

Worth noting for this clonotype: Compared with germline, one end of the junction differs, possibly owing to a read error. CDR3 bases: TGTGCCATCAGCTTGGCCTGGGCAGATGCTGAGCCCCAGCATTTT. Translated, it gives CAISLAWADAEPQHF. The J gene is TRBJ1-5, the V gene TRBV5-4; D remains ambiguous. CDR3 length equals 15 residues. CDR1 SGHNT and CDR2 YYREEE come from the germline V gene (reference sequence).